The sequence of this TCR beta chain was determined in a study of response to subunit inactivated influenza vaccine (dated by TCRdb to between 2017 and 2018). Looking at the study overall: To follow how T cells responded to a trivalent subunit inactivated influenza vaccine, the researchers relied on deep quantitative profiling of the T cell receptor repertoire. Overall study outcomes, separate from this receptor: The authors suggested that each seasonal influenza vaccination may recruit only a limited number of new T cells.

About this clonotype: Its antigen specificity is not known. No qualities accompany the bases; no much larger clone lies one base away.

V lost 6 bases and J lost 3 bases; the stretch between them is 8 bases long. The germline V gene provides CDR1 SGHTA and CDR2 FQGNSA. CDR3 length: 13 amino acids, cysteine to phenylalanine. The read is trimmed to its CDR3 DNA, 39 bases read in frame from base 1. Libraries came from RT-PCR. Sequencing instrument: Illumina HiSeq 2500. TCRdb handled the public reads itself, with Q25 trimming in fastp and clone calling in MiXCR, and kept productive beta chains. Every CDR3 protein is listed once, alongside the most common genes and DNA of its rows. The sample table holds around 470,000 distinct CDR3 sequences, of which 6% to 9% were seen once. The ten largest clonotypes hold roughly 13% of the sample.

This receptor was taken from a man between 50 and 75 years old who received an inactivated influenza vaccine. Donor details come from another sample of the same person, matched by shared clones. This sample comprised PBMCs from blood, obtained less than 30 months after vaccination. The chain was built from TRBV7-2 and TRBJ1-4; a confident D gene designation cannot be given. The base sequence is TGTGCCAGCAGACGGGGTTCTAATGAAAAACTGTTTTTT. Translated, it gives CASRRGSNEKLFF.